What follows are 23 T cell receptor beta chains derived from one specimen sequenced in a study of beta chain features in type 1 diabetes. Overall study findings and caveats: In all four CD4+ subsets, TCRB CDR3 length was significantly, moderately reduced in type 1 diabetes.

The sequenced template was cDNA made from the entire isolated RNA. Sequencing was performed with immunoSEQ multiplex PCR; in TCRdb, only in-frame clones are kept and a portion is missing. The data show fewer than 400,000 clones, about a tenth seen once. These TCRs' antigens remain unknown. The sequencing sample was made of central memory CD4+ T cells from blood. The receptor set was obtained from a man between 25 and 39 years old with type 1 diabetes.

Concerning this clone itself: A far larger clone is one base from this, pointing to a likely read error. V is TRBV4-3 and J is TRBJ2-2; tentative D call: TRBD1 (5 bases). This CDR3 spans 17 amino acids. CDR1 and CDR2 (germline): LGHNA, YSLEER. CDR3 nucleotides: TGCGCCAGCAGCCAAGATTCGCCTGGGGCCTACACCGGAGAGCTGTTTTTT. Translated, it gives CASSQDSPGAYTGELFF.

This clone was counted only a few times. Additional DNA sequences in this sample encode the identical CDR3. This chain connects TRBV5-1 to TRBJ1-2, with no clear D. The CDR3 extends over 13 amino acids. V was pared by 0 bases and J by 2 bases, with 5 bases between. Per the germline V gene, CDR1 is SGHRS and CDR2 is YFSETQ. The chain's CDR3 is CASSLVENYGYTF. CDR3 nucleotides: TGCGCCAGCAGCTTGGTGGAGAACTATGGCTACACCTTC. Based on the CDR3 plus reference TRBV5-1 and TRBJ1-2, the full variable domain is KAGVTQTPRYLIKTRGQQVTLSCSPISGHRSVSWYQQTPGQGLQFLFEYFSETQRNKGNFPGRFSGRQFSNSRSEMNVSTLELGDSALYLCASSLVENYGYTFGSGTRLTVV.

There are a few counts of this clone. The chain links TRBV7-9 to TRBJ2-7; TRBD2 agrees at 10 bases. J lost 5 bases, V lost 5 bases, and 3 bases had no gene match. The CDR3 spans 13 residues. The germline V gene encodes CDR1 SEHNR and CDR2 FQNEAQ (reference sequence). As DNA, the CDR3 is TGTGCCAGCAGCCCTAGCGGGGGAAACGAGCAGTACTTC. Protein sequence: CASSPSGGNEQYF.

This clone was seen more than once but under ten times. The chain combines TRBV12-2 with TRBJ2-3; no DNA check was done on the table's D call, TRBD1. TRBV12-2 is given as a pseudogene. The CDR3 extends over 15 amino acids. The CDR3 is CASRFRHLLEDTQYF. The CDR3 DNA is TGTGCAAGTCGCTTTCGACACTTATTGGAAGATACGCAGTATTTT.

The chain is built from TRBV7-2 and TRBJ2-3; no reliable D call. Between the trimmed V and J ends, which lost 3 bases and 2 bases, there was a span of 6 bases. From germline, CDR1 is SGHTA and CDR2 FQGNSA. CDR3 length: 13 amino acids. CDR3 amino acids: CASSFIITDTQYF. CDR3 coding DNA: TGTGCCAGCAGCTTTATTATCACAGATACGCAGTATTTT.

This clone was seen a few times. This chain links TRBV29-1 with TRBJ2-5, with D perhaps assigned TRBD1 or TRBD2 (6 bases each). Germline loops: CDR1 SQVTM, CDR2 ANQGSEA. The V and J ends lost 0 bases and 5 bases respectively, with 16 bases between them. This CDR3 comprises 15 residues. The CDR3: CSVEDIRQGRETQYF. CDR3 bases: TGCAGCGTTGAAGACATCCGCCAGGGGAGGGAGACCCAGTACTTC.

The sample holds a few counts of this clone. CDR3 residues: CASSLTAGNTEAFF. For the CDR3, the DNA is TGTGCCAGCAGCTTAACGGCGGGGAACACTGAAGCTTTCTTT. This chain links TRBV7-9 with TRBJ1-1, with D uncertain. Trimming shortened V by 2 bases and J by 1 base, and 8 bases separated the two germline ends. Germline CDR1 reads SEHNR; CDR2 reads FQNEAQ (reference sequence). The CDR3 is made up of 14 amino acids.

This clone has just a few counts. The rearrangement links TRBV5-6 to TRBJ1-5; D gene unclear. CDR1 SGHDT and CDR2 YYEEEE come from the germline V gene. Trimming shortened V by 0 bases and J by 5 bases, and 3 bases separated the two germline ends. CDR3 size: 12 residues. CDR3 amino acids: CASSLGDQPQHF. The CDR3 DNA reads as TGTGCCAGCAGCTTGGGGGATCAGCCCCAGCATTTT.

V and J are TRBV14 and TRBJ1-6; the match to TRBD1 covers 7 bases. CDR1 is SGHDN, CDR2 FVKESK, per germline. V lost 1 base, J lost 2 bases, and 2 bases stayed unmatched. The length of the CDR3 is 16 residues. The CDR3: CASSQGGQPYNSPLHF. CDR3 sequence (DNA): TGTGCCAGCAGCCAAGGGGGACAGCCCTATAATTCACCCCTCCACTTT.

The chain employs TRBV2 and TRBJ1-4, with no clear D. The CDR3 has 15 residues. Germline V CDR1 and CDR2: SNHLY, FYNNEI. V was shortened by 6 bases and J by 1 base, with 12 bases between the two germline ends. This CDR3 is CASSVDRVTNEKLFF. DNA for the CDR3: TGTGCCAGCAGCGTAGACCGCGTAACTAATGAAAAACTGTTTTTT.

The chain couples TRBV7-2 to TRBJ1-6; D is ambiguous. Per the germline V gene, CDR1 is SGHTA and CDR2 is FQGNSA. The CDR3 consists of 17 residues. V was trimmed by 3 bases and J by 0 bases, leaving 12 bases between them. The CDR3 nucleotides are TGTGCCAGCAGCTTTCCGCCGGGGAGCTCCTATAATTCACCCCTCCACTTT. Its translation: CASSFPPGSSYNSPLHF.

CDR3 sequence: CASKYGSGGTYEQYF. The CDR3 bases are TGTGCCAGCAAATATGGTAGCGGGGGGACCTACGAGCAGTACTTC. This chain joins TRBV6-5 and TRBJ2-5; 10 positions match TRBD2. TRBJ2-7 matches the DNA end more closely, so the J call is doubtful. Germline CDR1 is MNHEY and CDR2 is SVGAGI. The CDR3 is 15 amino acids.

The V and J genes are TRBV5-1 and TRBJ2-5; D is uncertain. The ends were cut back, 0 bases at V and 2 bases at J, with 8 bases in the middle. The CDR3 totals 14 residues. The germline V gene encodes CDR1 SGHRS and CDR2 YFSETQ. The DNA for the CDR3 is TGCGCCAGCAGCTTGGGAGTCTATCAAGAGACCCAGTACTTC. Its protein is CASSLGVYQETQYF.

The chain couples TRBV28 to TRBJ1-5; 8 bases are a match to TRBD1. The germline CDR1 and CDR2 sequences are MDHEN and SYDVKM. This CDR3 has 17 amino acids. J lost 2 bases, V lost 6 bases, and 12 bases had no gene match. Written as DNA, the CDR3 is TGTGCCAGCAGATTGCAGGGGGGGACAGGAGGCAATCAGCCCCAGCATTTT. This codes for CASRLQGGTGGNQPQHF.

This clone was seen a handful of times. The chain is built from TRBV11-2 and TRBJ2-3; 8 nucleotides match TRBD2. The CDR3 has 16 amino acids. V lost 5 bases, J lost 5 bases, and 12 bases stayed unmatched. CDR1 and CDR2 (germline): SGHAT, FQNNGV. This chain's CDR3 is CASSPPGGGSGDTQYF. CDR3 nucleotide sequence: TGTGCCAGCAGCCCCCCCGGGGGGGGCTCTGGAGATACGCAGTATTTT.

The rearrangement links TRBV21-1 to TRBJ2-7. TRBV21-1 is designated a pseudogene. This CDR3 region has 16 residues. This CDR3 reads CASNPNRGHGAYEQYF. As DNA, the CDR3 is TGTGCCAGCAACCCAAACCGGGGCCACGGCGCCTACGAGCAGTACTTC.

This clone has only a few counts. The chain couples TRBV12-5 to TRBJ2-7, with D hard to call. The germline gives CDR1 LGHNT, CDR2 FRNRAP. This CDR3 has 16 amino acids. V lost 5 bases and J 2 bases, leaving 19 bases between the germline ends. The CDR3 DNA reads TGTGCTAGTGGTCCCGGATGGGGTAGGCCCCCCTACGAGCAGTACTTC. It yields the protein CASGPGWGRPPYEQYF.

This clone showed up just a few times. V is TRBV18 and J is TRBJ1-5; 7 nucleotides line up with TRBD1. J lost 4 bases, V lost 1 base, and 4 bases had no gene match. CDR1 is KGHSH, CDR2 LQKENI, per germline. The CDR3 has 15 residues. CDR3 in DNA: TGTGCCAGCTCACCACTCCAGGGGGAAAATCAGCCCCAGCATTTT. Protein sequence: CASSPLQGENQPQHF.

This clone was recorded many times. This rearrangement joins TRBV15 to TRBJ2-1, with 9 bases lining up with TRBD1. The CDR3 totals 14 residues. Per the germline V gene, CDR1 is LNHNV and CDR2 is YYDKDF (reference sequence). Trimming removed 4 bases from V and 12 bases from J; junction bases left unmatched: 10. CDR3 bases: TGTGCCACCAGCATCACAGGGGGCGAAACGGCGCAGTTCTTC. The encoded protein is CATSITGGETAQFF.

This sequence joins TRBV7-2 and TRBJ2-5; D may be TRBD1 or TRBD2 (5 bases each). Per the germline V gene, CDR1 is SGHTA and CDR2 is FQGNSA. This CDR3 comprises 14 residues. Trimming took off 5 bases at V and 4 bases at J, with 14 bases between the two ends. As DNA, the CDR3 is TGTGCCAGCAGCCCGCCGGGGCTGGGAGAGACCCAGTACTTC. Protein sequence: CASSPPGLGETQYF.

This clone turned up a few times. The CDR3 here is CASSTRPGTSGANVLTF. In nucleotides, the CDR3 is TGTGCCAGCAGTACTCGCCCCGGGACCTCTGGGGCCAACGTCCTGACTTTC. The chain combines TRBV2 with TRBJ2-6; possibly TRBD1 or TRBD2 for D (5 bases each). Per germline, CDR1 SNHLY and CDR2 FYNNEI. The CDR3 is 17 amino acids. V gave up 5 bases and J gave up 0 bases, with 14 bases separating them. The full variable domain, its missing parts supplied by reference TRBV2 and TRBJ2-6, is EPEVTQTPSHQVTQMGQEVILRCVPISNHLYFYWYRQILGQKVEFLVSFYNNEISEKSEIFDDQFSVERPDGSNFTLKIRSTKLEDSAMYFCASSTRPGTSGANVLTFGAGSRLTVL.

This clone was observed a handful of times. This chain connects TRBV25-1 to TRBJ2-7; D gene uncertain. Germline V gene data show CDR1 as MGHDK and CDR2 as SYGVNS. This CDR3 spans 15 amino acids. V lost 2 bases and J 4 bases, leaving 15 bases between the germline ends. The CDR3 coding sequence is TGTGCCAGCAGTGAAGAGGCAGATCCGCGTTACGAGCAGTACTTC. Residues: CASSEEADPRYEQYF.

This clone was detected a few times. In the same sample, other DNA sequences code for this CDR3. CDR3 DNA sequence: TGTGCCAGCAGCGTGGACGGCGGTCGCTATGGCTACACCTTC. Protein product: CASSVDGGRYGYTF. V is TRBV9 and J is TRBJ1-2, with no clear D. Germline CDR1 and CDR2: SGDLS and YYNGEE. This CDR3 comprises 14 residues. V was shortened by 2 bases and J by 4 bases, with 12 bases between the two germline ends.